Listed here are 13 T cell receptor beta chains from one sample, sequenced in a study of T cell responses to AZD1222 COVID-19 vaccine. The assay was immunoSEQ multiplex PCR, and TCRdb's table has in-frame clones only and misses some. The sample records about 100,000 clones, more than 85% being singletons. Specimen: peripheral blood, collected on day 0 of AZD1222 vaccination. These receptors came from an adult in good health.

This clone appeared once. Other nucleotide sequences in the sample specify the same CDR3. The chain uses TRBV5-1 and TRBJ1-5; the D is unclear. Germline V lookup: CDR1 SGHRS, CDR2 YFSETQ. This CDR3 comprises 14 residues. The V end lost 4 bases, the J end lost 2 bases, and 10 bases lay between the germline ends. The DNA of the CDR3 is TGCGCCAGCAGCCGGACCGGGGGCAATCAGCCCCAGCATTTT. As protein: CASSRTGGNQPQHF.

CDR3 nucleotide sequence: TGTGCCATCAGTCCGGACAGGGGGCCCTATTCACCCCTCCACTTT. Protein: CAISPDRGPYSPLHF. This chain uses TRBV10-3 with TRBJ1-6; 11 nucleotides match TRBD1. CDR1 is ENHRY and CDR2 is SYGVKD in the germline V gene. The CDR3 covers 15 residues. J gave up 8 bases and V 5 bases, and 5 bases lay outside the gene matches.

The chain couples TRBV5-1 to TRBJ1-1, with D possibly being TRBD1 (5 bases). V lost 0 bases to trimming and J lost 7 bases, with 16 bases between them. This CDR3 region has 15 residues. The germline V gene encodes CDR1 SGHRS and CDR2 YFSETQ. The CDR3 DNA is TGCGCCAGCAGCTTGGGTGGCTTCGGGGGGAGTGAAGCTTTCTTT. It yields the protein CASSLGGFGGSEAFF.

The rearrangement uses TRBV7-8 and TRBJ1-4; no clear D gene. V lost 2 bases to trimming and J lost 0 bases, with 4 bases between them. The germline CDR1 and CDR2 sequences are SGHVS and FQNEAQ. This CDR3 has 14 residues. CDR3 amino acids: CASSLYTTNEKLFF. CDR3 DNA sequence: TGTGCCAGCAGCTTATATACAACTAATGAAAAACTGTTTTTT.

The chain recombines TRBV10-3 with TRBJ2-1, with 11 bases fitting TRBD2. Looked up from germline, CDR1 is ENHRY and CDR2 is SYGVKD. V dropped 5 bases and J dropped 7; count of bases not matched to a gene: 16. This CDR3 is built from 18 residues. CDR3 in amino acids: CAISKDTGTSGMGNEQFF. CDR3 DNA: TGTGCCATCAGTAAGGATACCGGGACTAGCGGAATGGGGAATGAGCAGTTCTTC.

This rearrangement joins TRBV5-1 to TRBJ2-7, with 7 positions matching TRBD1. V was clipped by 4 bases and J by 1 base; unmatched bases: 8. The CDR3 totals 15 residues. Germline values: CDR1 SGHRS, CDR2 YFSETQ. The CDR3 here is CASSAGDSTSYEQYF. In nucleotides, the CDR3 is TGCGCCAGCAGCGCTGGGGACAGCACTTCCTACGAGCAGTACTTC.

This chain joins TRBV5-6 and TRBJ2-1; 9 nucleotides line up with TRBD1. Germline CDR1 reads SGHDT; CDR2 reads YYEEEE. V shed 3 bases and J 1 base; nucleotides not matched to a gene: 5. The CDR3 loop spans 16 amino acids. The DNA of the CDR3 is TGTGCCAGCAGCTCCAGTGGACAGGGGTCCTACAATGAGCAGTTCTTC. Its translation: CASSSSGQGSYNEQFF.

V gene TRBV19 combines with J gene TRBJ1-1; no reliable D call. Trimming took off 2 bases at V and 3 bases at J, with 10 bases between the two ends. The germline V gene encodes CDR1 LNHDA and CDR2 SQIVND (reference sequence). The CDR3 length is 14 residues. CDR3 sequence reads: CASSIRATDTEAFF. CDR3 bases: TGTGCCAGTAGTATACGCGCTACGGACACTGAAGCTTTCTTT. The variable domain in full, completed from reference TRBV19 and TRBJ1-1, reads DGGITQSPKYLFRKEGQNVTLSCEQNLNHDAMYWYRQDPGQGLRLIYYSQIVNDFQKGDIAEGYSVSREKKESFPLTVTSAQKNPTAFYLCASSIRATDTEAFFGQGTRLTVV.

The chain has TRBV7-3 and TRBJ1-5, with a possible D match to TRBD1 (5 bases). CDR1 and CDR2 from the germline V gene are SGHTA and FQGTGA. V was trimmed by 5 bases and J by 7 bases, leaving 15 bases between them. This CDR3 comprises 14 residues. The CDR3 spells CASSPPGGGQPQHF. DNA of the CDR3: TGTGCCAGCAGCCCCCCCGGTGGGGGACAGCCCCAGCATTTT.

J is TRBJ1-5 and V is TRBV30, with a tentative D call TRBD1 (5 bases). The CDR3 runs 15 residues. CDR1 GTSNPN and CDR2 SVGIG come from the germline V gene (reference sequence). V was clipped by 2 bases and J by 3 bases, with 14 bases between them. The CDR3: CAWSRLDSINQPQHF. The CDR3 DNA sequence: TGTGCCTGGAGTCGACTTGACAGCATCAATCAGCCCCAGCATTTT.

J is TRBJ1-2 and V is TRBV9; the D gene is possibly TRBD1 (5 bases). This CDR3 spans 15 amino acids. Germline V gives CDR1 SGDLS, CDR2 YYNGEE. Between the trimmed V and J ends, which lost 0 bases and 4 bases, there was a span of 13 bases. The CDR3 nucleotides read TGTGCCAGCAGCGTAGAAGTCGGGGCTAGCTATGGCTACACCTTC. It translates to CASSVEVGASYGYTF.

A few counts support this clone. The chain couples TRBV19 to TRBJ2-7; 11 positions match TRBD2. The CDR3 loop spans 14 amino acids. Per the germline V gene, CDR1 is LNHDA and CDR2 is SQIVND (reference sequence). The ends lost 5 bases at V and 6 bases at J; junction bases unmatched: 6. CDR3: CASSELAGAPEQYF. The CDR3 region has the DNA TGTGCCAGTAGTGAACTAGCGGGAGCCCCCGAGCAGTACTTC.

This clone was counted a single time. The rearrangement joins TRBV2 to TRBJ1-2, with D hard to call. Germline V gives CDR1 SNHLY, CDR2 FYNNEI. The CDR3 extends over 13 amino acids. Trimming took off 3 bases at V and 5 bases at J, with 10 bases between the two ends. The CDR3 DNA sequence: TGTGCCAGCAGTGAGTACAGCGGGTATGGCTACACCTTC. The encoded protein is CASSEYSGYGYTF.